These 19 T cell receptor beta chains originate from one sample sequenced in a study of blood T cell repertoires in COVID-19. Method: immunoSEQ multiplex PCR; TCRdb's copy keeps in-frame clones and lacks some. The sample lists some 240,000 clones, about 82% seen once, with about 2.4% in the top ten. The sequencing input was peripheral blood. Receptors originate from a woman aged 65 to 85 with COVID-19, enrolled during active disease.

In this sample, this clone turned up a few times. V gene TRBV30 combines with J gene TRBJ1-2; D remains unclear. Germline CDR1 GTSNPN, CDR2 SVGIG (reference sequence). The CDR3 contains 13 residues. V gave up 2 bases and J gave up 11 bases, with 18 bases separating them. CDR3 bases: TGTGCCTGGAGTTTCCTCCTACCTACTTCTTACACCTTC. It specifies CAWSFLLPTSYTF.

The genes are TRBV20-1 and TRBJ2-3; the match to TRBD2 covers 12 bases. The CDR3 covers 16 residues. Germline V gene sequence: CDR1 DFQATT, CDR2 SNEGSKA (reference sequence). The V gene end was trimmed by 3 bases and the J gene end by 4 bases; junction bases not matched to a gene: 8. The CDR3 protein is CSASPTSGRFADTQYF. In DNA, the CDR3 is TGCAGTGCTAGTCCCACTAGCGGGAGGTTCGCAGATACGCAGTATTTT.

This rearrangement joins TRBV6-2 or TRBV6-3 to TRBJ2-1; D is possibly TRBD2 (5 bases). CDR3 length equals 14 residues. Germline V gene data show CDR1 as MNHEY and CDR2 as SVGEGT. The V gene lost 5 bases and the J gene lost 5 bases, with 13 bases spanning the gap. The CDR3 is CASSPGIANNEQFF. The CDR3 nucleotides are TGTGCCAGCAGTCCCGGGATAGCCAACAATGAGCAGTTCTTC.

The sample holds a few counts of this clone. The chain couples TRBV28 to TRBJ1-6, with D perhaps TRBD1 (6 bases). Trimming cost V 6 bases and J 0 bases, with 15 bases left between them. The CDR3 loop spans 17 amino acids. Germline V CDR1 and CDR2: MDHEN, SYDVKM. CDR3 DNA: TGTGCCAGCAGCCTCGCAGGGGCAGACTCCTATAATTCACCCCTCCACTTT. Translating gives CASSLAGADSYNSPLHF. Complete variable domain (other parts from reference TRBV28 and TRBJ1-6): DVKVTQSSRYLVKRTGEKVFLECVQDMDHENMFWYRQDPGLGLRLIYFSYDVKMKEKGDIPEGYSVSREKKERFSLILESASTNQTSMYLCASSLAGADSYNSPLHFGNGTRLTVT.

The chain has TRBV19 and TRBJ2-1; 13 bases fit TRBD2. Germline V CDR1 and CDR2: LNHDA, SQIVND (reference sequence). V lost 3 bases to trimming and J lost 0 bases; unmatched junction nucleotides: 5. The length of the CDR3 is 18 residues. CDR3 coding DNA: TGTGCCAGTAGTATGGGACTAGCGGGGAGCAGCTCCTACAATGAGCAGTTCTTC. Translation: CASSMGLAGSSSYNEQFF. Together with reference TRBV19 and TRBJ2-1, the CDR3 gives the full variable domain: DGGITQSPKYLFRKEGQNVTLSCEQNLNHDAMYWYRQDPGQGLRLIYYSQIVNDFQKGDIAEGYSVSREKKESFPLTVTSAQKNPTAFYLCASSMGLAGSSSYNEQFFGPGTRLTVL.

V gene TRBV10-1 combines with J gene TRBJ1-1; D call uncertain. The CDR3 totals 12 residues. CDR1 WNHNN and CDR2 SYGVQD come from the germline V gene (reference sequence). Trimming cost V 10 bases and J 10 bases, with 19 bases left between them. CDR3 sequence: CATRPPDMRAFF. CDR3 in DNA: TGCGCCACCCGTCCGCCCGACATGAGAGCTTTCTTT.

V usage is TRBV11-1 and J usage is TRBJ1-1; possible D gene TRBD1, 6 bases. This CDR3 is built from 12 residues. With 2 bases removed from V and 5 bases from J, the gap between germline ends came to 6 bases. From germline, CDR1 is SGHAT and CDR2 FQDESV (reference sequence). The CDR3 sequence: CASSLRGTEAFF. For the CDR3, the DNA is TGTGCCAGCAGCTTAAGGGGGACTGAAGCTTTCTTT.

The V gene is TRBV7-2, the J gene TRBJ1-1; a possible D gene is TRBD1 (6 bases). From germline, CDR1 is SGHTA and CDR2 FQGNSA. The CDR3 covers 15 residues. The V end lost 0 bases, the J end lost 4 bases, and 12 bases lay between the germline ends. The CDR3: CASSLAVRGTTEAFF. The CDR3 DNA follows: TGTGCCAGCAGCTTAGCAGTGAGGGGGACCACTGAAGCTTTCTTT.

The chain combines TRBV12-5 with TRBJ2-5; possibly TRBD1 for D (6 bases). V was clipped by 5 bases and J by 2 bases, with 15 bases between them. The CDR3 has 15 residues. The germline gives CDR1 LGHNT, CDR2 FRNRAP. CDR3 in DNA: TGTGCTAGTGGTCCCGGACAGACCTTACAAGAGACCCAGTACTTC. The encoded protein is CASGPGQTLQETQYF.

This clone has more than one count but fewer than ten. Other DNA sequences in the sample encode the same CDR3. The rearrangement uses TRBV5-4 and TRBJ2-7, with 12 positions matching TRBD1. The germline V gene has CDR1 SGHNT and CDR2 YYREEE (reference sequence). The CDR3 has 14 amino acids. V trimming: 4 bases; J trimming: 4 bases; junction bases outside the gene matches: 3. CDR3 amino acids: CASSTGQGAYEQYF. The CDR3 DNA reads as TGTGCCAGCAGCACGGGACAGGGGGCTTACGAGCAGTACTTC.

CDR3: CASRQGTTEAFF. The CDR3 nucleotides read TGTGCCAGTAGACAGGGAACCACTGAAGCTTTCTTT. The chain recombines TRBV19 with TRBJ1-1; TRBD1 might be the D (6 bases). The CDR3 extends over 12 amino acids. The germline V gene has CDR1 LNHDA and CDR2 SQIVND (reference sequence). The V and J ends lost 6 bases and 4 bases respectively, with 9 bases between them.

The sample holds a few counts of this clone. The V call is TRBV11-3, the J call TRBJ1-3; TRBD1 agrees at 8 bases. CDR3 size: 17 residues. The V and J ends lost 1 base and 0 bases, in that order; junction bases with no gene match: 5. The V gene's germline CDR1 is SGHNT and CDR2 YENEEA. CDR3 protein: CASSLAAGGFSGNTIYF. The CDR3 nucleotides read TGTGCCAGCAGCTTAGCCGCAGGGGGCTTCTCTGGAAACACCATATATTTT.

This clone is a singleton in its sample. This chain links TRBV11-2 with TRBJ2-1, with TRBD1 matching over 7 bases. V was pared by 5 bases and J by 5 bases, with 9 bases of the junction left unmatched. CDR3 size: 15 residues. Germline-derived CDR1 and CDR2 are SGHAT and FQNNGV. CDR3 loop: CASSKDQGDHNEQFF. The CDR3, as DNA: TGTGCCAGCAGCAAAGATCAGGGGGACCACAATGAGCAGTTCTTC.

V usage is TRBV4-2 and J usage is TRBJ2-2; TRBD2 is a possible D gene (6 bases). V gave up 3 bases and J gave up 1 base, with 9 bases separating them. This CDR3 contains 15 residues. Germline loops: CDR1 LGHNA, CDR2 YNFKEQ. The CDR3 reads CASSQGGQNTGELFF. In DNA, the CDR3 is TGTGCCAGCAGCCAGGGAGGACAGAACACCGGGGAGCTGTTTTTT.

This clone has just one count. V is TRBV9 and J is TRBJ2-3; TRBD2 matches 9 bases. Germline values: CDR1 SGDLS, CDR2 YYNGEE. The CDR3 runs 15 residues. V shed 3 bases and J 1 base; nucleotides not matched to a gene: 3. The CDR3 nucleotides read TGTGCCAGCAGCGCGACTAGCGGACGCACAGATACGCAGTATTTT. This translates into CASSATSGRTDTQYF.

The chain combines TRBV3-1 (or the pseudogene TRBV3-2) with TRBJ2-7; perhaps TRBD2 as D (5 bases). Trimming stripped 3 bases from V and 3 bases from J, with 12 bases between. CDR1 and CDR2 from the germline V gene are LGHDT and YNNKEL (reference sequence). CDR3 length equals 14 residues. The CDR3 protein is CASSHDGLRYEQYF. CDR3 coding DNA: TGTGCCAGCAGCCACGATGGACTCCGCTACGAGCAGTACTTC.

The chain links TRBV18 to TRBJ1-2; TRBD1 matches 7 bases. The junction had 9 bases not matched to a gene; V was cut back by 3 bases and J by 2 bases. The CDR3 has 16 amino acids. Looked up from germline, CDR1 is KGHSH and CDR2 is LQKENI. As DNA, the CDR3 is TGTGCCAGCTCACCCCCTAAAGGGACAGAAAACTATGGCTACACCTTC. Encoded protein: CASSPPKGTENYGYTF.

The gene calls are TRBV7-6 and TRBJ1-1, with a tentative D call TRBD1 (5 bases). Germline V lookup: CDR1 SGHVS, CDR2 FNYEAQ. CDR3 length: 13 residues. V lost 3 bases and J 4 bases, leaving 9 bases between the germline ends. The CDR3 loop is CASSFQGSTEAFF. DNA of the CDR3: TGTGCCAGCAGCTTCCAGGGTTCCACTGAAGCTTTCTTT. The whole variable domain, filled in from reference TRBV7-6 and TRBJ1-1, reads GAGVSQSPRYKVTKRGQDVALRCDPISGHVSLYWYRQALGQGPEFLTYFNYEAQQDKSGLPNDRFSAERPEGSISTLTIQRTEQRDSAMYRCASSFQGSTEAFFGQGTRLTVV.

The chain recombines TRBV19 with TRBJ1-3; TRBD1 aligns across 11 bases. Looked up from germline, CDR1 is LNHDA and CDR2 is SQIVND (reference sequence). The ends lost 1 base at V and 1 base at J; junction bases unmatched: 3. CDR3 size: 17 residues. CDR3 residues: CASSIVGQGASGNTIYF. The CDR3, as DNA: TGTGCCAGTAGTATAGTAGGACAGGGGGCGTCTGGAAACACCATATATTTT.